This TCR beta chain is drawn from a study of blood T cell repertoires in COVID-19. Original methodology: How many nucleated cells were present was estimated from reference gene primer amplification. Produced via immunoSEQ multiplex PCR; TCRdb's table is partial and in-frame only. That table supplies the V and J calls and clone size; D and trimming were determined from the DNA. Here the sample spans approximately 72,000 clones, roughly 84% being singletons. Looked up from germline, CDR1 is GTSNPN and CDR2 is SVGIG (reference sequence). The CDR3 is made up of 13 amino acids. Trimming took 4 bases from V and 4 from J, leaving 11 bases between them.

This clonotype was obtained from a man aged 45-65 years with active COVID-19. This chain uses TRBV30 with TRBJ1-3; D call uncertain. The sample was peripheral blood. In nucleotides, the CDR3 is TGTGCCTGGATAGTCAATCCGGGAAACACCATATATTTT. It specifies CAWIVNPGNTIYF.